The sample holds many counts of the clone carrying this TCR beta chain. Its antigen is currently unknown. Broader study findings: In terms of TCR gene usage, tumor memory CD4+ T cells clustered together with blood and lymph node memory CD4+ cells, as well as with lymph node naive CD4+ cells. Tumor Tregs overlapped most with tumor, then blood, naive CD4+ cells.

Memory CD4+ T cells were sorted as CD4+CD45RO+CD25- cells. Germline V gives CDR1 DFQATT, CDR2 SNEGSKA (reference sequence). The CDR3 has 15 residues. V trimming: 1 base; J trimming: 4 bases; junction bases outside the gene matches: 10. In TCRdb, the 5' RACE reads were re-called with MiXCR into one record per CDR3 protein. The data hold roughly 45,000 distinct CDR3 sequences, with roughly 31% observed a single time. The sequence came from a female donor with breast cancer. The specimen was tumor-infiltrating memory CD4+ T cells sorted from the breast tumor. The subset was: memory CD4+ T cells, CD4+CD45RO+CD25-. The chain has TRBV20-1 and TRBJ2-7, with TRBD2 matching over 7 bases. The CDR3 sequence: CSARVASGIGYEQYF. Written as DNA, the CDR3 is TGCAGTGCTAGAGTCGCCAGCGGGATAGGGTACGAGCAGTACTTC.